This TCR beta chain was sequenced in a study of tumor and adjacent non-tumor tissue in lung cancer. TCRbeta libraries were built with three rounds of nested PCR, modified from ARM-PCR. TCRdb passed the multiplex PCR reads through MiXCR, listing each CDR3 protein once. The sample holds under 85,000 distinct CDR3 sequences, approximately 82% seen once. Study findings and constraints: Higher tumor TCR diversity was associated with shorter survival.

Note on this clonotype: The antigen remains undetermined. Likely a read error: the CDR3 ends without its conserved phenylalanine or tryptophan. The DNA is left out, because the CDR3 cannot be placed on it with certainty; the CDR3 is given as TCRdb lists it.

The template was RNA from unsorted bulk tissue. The normal lung tissue was taken more than 3 cm from the tumor edge. The CDR3 spans 16 amino acids, including both terminal residues. Germline V lookup: CDR1 MNHEY, CDR2 SVGAGI. This sequence joins TRBV6-5 and TRBJ1-2. The clonotype was recovered from a man between 70 and 80 years old with non-small cell lung cancer. The sequenced material came from distant non-tumor lung tissue. CDR3 sequence: CASSHSHRPANYGYAS.